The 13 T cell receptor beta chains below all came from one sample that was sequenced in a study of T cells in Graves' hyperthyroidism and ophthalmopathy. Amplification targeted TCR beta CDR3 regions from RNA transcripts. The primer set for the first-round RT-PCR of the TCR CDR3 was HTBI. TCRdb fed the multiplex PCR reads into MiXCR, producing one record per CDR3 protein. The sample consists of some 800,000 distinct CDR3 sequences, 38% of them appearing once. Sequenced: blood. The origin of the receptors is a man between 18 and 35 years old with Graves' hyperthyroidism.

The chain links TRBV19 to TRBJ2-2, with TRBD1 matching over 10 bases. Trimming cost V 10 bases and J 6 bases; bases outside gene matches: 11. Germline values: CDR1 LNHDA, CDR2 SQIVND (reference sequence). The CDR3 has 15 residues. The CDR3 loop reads CATQGGTGAAGELFF. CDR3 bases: TGTGCCACTCAGGGAGGGACAGGGGCGGCCGGGGAGCTGTTTTTT.

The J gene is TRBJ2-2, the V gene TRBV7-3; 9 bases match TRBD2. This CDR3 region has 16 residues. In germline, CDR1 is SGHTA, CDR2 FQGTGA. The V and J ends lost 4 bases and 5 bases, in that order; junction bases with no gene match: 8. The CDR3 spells CASSSPGLASTGELFF. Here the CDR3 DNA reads TGTGCCAGCAGCTCCCCGGGACTAGCAAGTACCGGGGAGCTGTTTTTT.

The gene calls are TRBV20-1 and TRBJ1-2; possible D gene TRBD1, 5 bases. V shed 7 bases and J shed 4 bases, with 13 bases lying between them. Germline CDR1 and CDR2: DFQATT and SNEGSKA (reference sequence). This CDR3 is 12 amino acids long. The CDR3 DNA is TGCAGTGTCCTGACAGTCGTCTATGGCTACACCTTC. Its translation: CSVLTVVYGYTF.

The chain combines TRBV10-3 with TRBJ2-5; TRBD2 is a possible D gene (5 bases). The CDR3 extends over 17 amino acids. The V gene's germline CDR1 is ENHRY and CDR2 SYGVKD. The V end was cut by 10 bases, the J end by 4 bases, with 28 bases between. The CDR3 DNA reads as TGTGCCAGCAGCGCGGCCTATGGCGGGCCCCCCCCAGAGACCCAGTACTTC. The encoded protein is CASSAAYGGPPPETQYF.

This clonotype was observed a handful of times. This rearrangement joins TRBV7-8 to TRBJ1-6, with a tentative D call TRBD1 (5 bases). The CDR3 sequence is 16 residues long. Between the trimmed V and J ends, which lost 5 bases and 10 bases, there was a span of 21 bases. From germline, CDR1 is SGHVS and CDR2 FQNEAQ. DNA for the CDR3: TGTGCCAGCAGCCAAGGGCACCAGGGCCGAAGATCACCCCTCCACTTT. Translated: CASSQGHQGRRSPLHF.

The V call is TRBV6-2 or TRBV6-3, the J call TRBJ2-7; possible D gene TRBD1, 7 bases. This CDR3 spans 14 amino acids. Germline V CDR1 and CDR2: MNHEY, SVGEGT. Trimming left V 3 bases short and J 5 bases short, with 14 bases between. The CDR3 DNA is TGTGCCAGCAGTTATGGACAGGAGGGGGACGAGCAGTACTTC. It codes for CASSYGQEGDEQYF.

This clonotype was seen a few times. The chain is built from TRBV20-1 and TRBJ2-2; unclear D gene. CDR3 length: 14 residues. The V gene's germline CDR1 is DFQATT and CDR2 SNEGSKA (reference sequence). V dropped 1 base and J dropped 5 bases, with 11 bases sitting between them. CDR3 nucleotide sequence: TGCAGTGCTAGAGTGAGCAAAGGGACCGGGGAGCTGTTTTTT. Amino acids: CSARVSKGTGELFF.

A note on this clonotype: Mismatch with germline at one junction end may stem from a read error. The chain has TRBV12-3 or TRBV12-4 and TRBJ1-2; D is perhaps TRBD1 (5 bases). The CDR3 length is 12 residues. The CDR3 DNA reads TGTGCCAGCAGACGGGGCGGCTATGGCTGCACCTTC. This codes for CASRRGGYGCTF.

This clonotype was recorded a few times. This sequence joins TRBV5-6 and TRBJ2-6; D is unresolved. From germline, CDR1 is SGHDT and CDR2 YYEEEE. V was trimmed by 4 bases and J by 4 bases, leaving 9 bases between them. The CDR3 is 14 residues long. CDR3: CASSPKGGANVLTF. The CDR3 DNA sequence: TGTGCCAGCAGCCCTAAGGGAGGGGCCAACGTCCTGACTTTC.

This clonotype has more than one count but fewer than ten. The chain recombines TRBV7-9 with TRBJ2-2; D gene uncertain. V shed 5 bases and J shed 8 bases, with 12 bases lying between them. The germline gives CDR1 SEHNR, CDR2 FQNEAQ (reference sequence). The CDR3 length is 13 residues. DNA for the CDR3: TGTGCCAGCAGCCCCCTGACTGGAGGGGAGCTGTTTTTT. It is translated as CASSPLTGGELFF.

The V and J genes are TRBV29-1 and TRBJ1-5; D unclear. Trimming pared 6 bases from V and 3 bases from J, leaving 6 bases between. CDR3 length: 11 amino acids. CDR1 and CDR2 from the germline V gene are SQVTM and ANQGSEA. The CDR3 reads CSVGVNQPQHF. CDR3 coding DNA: TGCAGCGTCGGGGTCAATCAGCCCCAGCATTTT.

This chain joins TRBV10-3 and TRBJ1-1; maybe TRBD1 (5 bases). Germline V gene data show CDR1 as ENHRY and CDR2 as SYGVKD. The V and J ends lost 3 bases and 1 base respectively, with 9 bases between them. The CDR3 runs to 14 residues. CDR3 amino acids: CAISDPGTNTEAFF. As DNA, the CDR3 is TGTGCCATCAGTGATCCAGGGACGAACACTGAAGCTTTCTTT.

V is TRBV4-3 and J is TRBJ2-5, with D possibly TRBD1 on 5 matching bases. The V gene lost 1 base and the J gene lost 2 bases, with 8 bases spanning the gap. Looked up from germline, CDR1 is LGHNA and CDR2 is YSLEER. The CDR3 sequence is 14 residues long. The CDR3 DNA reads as TGCGCCAGCAGCCAAGCGACAGCTCAAGAGACCCAGTACTTC. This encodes CASSQATAQETQYF.